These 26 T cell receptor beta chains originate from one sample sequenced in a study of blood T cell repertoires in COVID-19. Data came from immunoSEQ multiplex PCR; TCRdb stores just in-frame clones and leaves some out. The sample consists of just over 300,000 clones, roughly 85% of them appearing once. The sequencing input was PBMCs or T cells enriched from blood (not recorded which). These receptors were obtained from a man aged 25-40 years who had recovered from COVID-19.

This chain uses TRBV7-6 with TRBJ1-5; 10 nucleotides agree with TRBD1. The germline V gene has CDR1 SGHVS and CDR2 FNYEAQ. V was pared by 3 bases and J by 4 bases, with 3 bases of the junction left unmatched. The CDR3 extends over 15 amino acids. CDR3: CASSLGQGKNQPQHF. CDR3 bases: TGTGCCAGCAGCTTGGGACAGGGGAAAAATCAGCCCCAGCATTTT. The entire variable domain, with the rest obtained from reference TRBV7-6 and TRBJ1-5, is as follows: GAGVSQSPRYKVTKRGQDVALRCDPISGHVSLYWYRQALGQGPEFLTYFNYEAQQDKSGLPNDRFSAERPEGSISTLTIQRTEQRDSAMYRCASSLGQGKNQPQHFGDGTRLSIL.

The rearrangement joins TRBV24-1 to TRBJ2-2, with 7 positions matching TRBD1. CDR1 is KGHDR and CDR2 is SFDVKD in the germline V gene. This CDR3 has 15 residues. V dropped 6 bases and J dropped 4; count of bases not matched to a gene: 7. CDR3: CATSLGGRGTGELFF. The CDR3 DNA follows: TGTGCCACCAGTCTAGGGGGCCGTGGCACCGGGGAGCTGTTTTTT.

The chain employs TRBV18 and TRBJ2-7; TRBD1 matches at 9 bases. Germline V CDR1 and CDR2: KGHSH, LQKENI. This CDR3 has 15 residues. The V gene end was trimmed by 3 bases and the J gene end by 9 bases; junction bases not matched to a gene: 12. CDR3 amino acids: CASSPPGQGTLWQYF. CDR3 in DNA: TGTGCCAGCTCACCGCCGGGACAGGGCACCTTGTGGCAGTACTTC.

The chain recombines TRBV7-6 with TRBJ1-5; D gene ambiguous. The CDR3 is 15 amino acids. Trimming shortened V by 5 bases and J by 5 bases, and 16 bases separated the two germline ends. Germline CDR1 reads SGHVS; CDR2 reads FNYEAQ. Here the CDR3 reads CASSHQRGRDQPQHF. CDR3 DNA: TGTGCCAGCAGCCATCAACGGGGTAGAGATCAGCCCCAGCATTTT. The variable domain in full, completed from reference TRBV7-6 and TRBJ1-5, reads GAGVSQSPRYKVTKRGQDVALRCDPISGHVSLYWYRQALGQGPEFLTYFNYEAQQDKSGLPNDRFSAERPEGSISTLTIQRTEQRDSAMYRCASSHQRGRDQPQHFGDGTRLSIL.

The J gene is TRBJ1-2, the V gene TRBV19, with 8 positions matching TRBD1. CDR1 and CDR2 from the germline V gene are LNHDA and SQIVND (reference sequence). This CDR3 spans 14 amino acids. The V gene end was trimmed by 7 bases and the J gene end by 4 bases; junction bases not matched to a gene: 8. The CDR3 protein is CASIESDRVYGYTF. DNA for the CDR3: TGTGCCAGTATCGAATCGGACAGGGTCTATGGCTACACCTTC.

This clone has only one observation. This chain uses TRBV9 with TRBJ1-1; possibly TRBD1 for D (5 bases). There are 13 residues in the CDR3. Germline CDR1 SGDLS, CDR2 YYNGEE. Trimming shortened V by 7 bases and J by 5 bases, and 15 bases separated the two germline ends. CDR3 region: CASSLGGETEAFF. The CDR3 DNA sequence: TGTGCCAGCTCCCTCGGGGGAGAAACTGAAGCTTTCTTT. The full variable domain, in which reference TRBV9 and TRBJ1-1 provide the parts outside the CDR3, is DSGVTQTPKHLITATGQRVTLRCSPRSGDLSVYWYQQSLDQGLQFLIQYYNGEERAKGNILERFSAQQFPDLHSELNLSSLELGDSALYFCASSLGGETEAFFGQGTRLTVV.

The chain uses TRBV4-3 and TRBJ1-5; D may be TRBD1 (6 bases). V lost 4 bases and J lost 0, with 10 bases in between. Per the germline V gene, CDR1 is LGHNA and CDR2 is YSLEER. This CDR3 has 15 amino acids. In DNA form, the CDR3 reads TGCGCCAGCAGCCCCTGGACAGATAGCAATCAGCCCCAGCATTTT. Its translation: CASSPWTDSNQPQHF.

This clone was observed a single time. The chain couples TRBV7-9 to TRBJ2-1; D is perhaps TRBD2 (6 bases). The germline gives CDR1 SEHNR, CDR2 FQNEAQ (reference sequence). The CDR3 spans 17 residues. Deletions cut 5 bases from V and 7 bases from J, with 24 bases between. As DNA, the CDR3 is TGTGCCAGCAGCGCCCTCCCCGGGCGGGGCCTGGGGAATGAGCAGTTCTTC. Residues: CASSALPGRGLGNEQFF.

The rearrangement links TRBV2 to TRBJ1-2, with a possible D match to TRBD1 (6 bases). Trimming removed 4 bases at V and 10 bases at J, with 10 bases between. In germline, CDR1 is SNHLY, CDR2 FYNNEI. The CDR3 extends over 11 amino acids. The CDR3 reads CASSGRQDYTF. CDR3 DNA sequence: TGTGCCAGCAGTGGTAGACAGGACTACACCTTC.

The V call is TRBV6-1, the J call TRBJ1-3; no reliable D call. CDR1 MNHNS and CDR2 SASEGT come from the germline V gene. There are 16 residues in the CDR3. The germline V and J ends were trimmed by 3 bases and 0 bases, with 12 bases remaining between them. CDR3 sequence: CASSDNSLSSGNTIYF. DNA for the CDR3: TGTGCCAGCAGTGACAACAGCTTGAGCTCTGGAAACACCATATATTTT.

CDR3 region: CASRPPGRVETQYF. CDR3 coding DNA: TGTGCCAGCAGACCCCCCGGTCGGGTGGAGACCCAGTACTTC. This sequence joins TRBV6-5 and TRBJ2-5; D uncertain. Trimming took off 6 bases at V and 5 bases at J, with 16 bases between the two ends. The length of the CDR3 is 14 residues. Germline loops: CDR1 MNHEY, CDR2 SVGAGI.

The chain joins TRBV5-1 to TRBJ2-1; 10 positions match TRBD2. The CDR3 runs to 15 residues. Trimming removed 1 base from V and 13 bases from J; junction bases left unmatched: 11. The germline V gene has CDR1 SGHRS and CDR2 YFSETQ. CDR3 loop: CASSLRGGSGGTQFF. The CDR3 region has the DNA TGCGCCAGCAGCTTGCGAGGAGGTAGCGGGGGGACTCAGTTCTTC.

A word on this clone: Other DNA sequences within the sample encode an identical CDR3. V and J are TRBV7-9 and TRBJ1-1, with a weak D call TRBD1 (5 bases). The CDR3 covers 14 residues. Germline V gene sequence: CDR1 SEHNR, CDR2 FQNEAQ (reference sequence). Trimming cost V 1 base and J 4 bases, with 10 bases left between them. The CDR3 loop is CASSLVQGGTEAFF. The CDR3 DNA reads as TGTGCCAGCAGCTTAGTTCAGGGAGGCACTGAAGCTTTCTTT.

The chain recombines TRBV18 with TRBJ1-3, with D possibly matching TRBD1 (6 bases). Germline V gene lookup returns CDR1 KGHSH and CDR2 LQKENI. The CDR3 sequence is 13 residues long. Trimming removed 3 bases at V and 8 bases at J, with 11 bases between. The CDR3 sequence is CASSPRTVDTIYF. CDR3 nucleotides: TGTGCCAGCTCACCGCGGACAGTGGACACCATATATTTT.

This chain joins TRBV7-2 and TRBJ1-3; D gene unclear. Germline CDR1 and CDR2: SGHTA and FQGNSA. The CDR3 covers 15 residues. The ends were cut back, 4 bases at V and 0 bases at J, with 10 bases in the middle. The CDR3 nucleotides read TGTGCCAGCAGCTCAGAAAGGAGCTCTGGAAACACCATATATTTT. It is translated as CASSSERSSGNTIYF.

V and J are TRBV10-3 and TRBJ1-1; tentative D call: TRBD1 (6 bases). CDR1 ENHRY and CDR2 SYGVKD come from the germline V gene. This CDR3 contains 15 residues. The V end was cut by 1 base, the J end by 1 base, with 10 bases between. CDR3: CAISEYGGANTEAFF. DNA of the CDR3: TGTGCCATCAGTGAGTATGGGGGGGCGAACACTGAAGCTTTCTTT.

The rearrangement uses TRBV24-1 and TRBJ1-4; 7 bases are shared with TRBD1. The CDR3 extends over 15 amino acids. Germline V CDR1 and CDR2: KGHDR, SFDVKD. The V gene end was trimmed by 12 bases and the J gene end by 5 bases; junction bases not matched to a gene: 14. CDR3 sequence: CAPGQAKGGNEKLFF. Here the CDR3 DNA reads TGTGCCCCTGGACAGGCTAAGGGTGGAAATGAAAAACTGTTTTTT.

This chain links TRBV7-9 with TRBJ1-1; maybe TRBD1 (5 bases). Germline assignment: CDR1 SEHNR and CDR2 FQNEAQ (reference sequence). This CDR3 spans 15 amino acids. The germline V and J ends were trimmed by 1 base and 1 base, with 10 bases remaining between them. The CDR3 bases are TGTGCCAGCAGCTTAGACCCCGGGGGGAACACTGAAGCTTTCTTT. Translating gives CASSLDPGGNTEAFF.

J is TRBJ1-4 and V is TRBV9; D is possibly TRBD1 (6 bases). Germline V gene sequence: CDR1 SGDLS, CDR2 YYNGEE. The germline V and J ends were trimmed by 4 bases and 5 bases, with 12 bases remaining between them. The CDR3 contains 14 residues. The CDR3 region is CASSPGQTNEKLFF. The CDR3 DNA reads TGTGCCAGCAGCCCCGGACAGACAAATGAAAAACTGTTTTTT.

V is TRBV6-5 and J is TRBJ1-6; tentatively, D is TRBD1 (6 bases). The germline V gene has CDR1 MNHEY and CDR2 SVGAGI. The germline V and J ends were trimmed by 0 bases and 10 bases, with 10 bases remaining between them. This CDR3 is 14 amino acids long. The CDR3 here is CASSYSYRDSPLHF. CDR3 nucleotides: TGTGCCAGCAGTTACTCGTACAGGGACTCACCCCTCCACTTT.

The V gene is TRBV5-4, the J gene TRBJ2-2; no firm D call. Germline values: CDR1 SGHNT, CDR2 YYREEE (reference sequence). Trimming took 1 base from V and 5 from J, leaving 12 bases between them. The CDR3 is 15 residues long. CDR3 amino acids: CASSLTPSRTGELFF. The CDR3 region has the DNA TGTGCCAGCAGCTTGACGCCCTCCCGGACCGGGGAGCTGTTTTTT. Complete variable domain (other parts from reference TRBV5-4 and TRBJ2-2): ETGVTQSPTHLIKTRGQQVTLRCSSQSGHNTVSWYQQALGQGPQFIFQYYREEENGRGNFPPRFSGLQFPNYSSELNVNALELDDSALYLCASSLTPSRTGELFFGEGSRLTVL.

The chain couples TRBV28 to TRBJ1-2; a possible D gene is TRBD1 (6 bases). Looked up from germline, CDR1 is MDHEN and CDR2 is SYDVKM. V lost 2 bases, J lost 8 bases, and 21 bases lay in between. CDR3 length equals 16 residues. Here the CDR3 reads CASSLRGQGREGGYTF. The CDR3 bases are TGTGCCAGCAGTTTACGAGGGCAGGGGAGGGAGGGAGGCTACACCTTC.

The CDR3 nucleotides read TGTGCCAGCAGCTTAGCCGGGGTAGAAAAACTGTTTTTT. This encodes CASSLAGVEKLFF. The chain employs TRBV13 and TRBJ1-4, with D uncertain. With 1 base removed from V and 8 bases from J, the gap between germline ends came to 8 bases. Germline assignment: CDR1 PRHDT and CDR2 FYEKMQ (reference sequence). The CDR3 sequence is 13 residues long.

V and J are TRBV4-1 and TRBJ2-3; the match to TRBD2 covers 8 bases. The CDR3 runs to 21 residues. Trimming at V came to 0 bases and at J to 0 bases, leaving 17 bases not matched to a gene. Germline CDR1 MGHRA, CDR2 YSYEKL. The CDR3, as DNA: TGCGCCAGCAGCCAAGAGAGTGTGCGACTAGCGCGGTTCTCTAGCACAGATACGCAGTATTTT. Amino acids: CASSQESVRLARFSSTDTQYF.

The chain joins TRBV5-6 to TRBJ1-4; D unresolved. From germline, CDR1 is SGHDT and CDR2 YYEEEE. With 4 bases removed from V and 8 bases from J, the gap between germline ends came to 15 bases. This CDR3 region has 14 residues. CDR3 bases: TGTGCCAGCAGCCTCGGAGGCCCTTCGGAAAAACTGTTTTTT. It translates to CASSLGGPSEKLFF.

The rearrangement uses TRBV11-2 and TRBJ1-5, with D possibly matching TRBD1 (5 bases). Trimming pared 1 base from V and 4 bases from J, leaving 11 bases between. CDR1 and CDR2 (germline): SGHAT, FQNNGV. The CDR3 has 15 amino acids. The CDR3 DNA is TGTGCCAGCAGCTTAGGTGGGACTAAAAATCAGCCCCAGCATTTT. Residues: CASSLGGTKNQPQHF.